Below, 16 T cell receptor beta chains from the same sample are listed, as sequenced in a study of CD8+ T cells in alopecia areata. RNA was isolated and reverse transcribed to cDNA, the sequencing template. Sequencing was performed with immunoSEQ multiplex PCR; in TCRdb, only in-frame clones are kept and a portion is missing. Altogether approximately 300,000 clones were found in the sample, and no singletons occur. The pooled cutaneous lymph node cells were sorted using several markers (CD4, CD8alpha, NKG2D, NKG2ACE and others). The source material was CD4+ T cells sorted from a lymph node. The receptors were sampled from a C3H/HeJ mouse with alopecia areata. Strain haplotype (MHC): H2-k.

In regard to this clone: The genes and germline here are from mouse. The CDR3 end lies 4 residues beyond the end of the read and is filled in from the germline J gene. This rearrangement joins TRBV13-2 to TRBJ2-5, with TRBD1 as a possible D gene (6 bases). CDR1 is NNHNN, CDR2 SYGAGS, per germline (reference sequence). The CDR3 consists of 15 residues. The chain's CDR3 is CASGDAGQGLDTQYF. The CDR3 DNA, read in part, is TGTGCCAGCGGTGATGCAGGCCAGGGGTTGGAC.

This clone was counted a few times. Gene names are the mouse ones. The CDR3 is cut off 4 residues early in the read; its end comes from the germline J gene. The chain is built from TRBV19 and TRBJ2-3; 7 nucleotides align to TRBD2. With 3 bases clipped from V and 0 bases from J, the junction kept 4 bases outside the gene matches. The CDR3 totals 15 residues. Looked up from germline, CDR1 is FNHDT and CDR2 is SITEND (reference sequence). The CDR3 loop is CASSTTGVSAETLYF. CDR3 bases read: TGTGCCAGCAGTACCACTGGGGTTAGTGCAGAA.

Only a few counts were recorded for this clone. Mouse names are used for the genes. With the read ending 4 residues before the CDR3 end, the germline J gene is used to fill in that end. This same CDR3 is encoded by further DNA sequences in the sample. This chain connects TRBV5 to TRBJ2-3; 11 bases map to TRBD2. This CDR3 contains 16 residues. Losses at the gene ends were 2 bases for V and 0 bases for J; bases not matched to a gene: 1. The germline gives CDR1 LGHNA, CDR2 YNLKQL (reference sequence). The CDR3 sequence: CASSQTGGASAETLYF. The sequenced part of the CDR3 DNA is TGTGCCAGCAGCCAAACTGGGGGGGCGAGTGCAGAA.

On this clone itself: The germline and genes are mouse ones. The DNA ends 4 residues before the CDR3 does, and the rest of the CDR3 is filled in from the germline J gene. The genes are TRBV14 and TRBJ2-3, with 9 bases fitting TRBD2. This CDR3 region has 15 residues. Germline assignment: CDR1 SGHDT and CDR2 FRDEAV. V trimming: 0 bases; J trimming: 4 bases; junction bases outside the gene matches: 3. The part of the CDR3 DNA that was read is TGTGCCAGCAGTTTCTTTACTGGGGGGCCAGAA. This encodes CASSFFTGGPE. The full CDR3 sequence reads CASSFFTGGPETLYF.

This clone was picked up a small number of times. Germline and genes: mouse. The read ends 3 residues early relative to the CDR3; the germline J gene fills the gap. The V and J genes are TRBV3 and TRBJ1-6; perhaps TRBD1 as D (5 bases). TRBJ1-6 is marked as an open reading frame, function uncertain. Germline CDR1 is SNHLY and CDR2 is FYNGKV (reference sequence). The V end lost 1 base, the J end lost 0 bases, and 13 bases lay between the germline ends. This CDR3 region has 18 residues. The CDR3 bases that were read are TGTGCCAGCAGCTTAGGGGGGAGGGTCCTTTCCTATAATTCGCCC. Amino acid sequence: CASSLGGRVLSYNSP. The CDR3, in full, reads CASSLGGRVLSYNSPLYF.

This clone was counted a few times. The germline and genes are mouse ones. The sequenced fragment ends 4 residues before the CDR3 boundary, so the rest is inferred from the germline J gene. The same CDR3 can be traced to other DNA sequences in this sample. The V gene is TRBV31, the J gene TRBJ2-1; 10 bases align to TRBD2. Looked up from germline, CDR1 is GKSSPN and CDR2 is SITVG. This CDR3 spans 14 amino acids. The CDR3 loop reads CAWSRLGGPAEQFF. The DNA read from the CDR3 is TGTGCCTGGAGCCGACTGGGGGGCCCGGCT.

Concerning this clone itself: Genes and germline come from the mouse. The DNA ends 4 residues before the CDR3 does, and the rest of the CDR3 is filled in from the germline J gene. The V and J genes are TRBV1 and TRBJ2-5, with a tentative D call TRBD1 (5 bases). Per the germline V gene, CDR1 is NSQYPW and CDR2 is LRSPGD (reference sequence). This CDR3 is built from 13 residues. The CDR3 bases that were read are TGCACCTGCAGTGCAGAACAGGAAGAC. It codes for CTCSAEQED. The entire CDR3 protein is CTCSAEQEDTQYF.

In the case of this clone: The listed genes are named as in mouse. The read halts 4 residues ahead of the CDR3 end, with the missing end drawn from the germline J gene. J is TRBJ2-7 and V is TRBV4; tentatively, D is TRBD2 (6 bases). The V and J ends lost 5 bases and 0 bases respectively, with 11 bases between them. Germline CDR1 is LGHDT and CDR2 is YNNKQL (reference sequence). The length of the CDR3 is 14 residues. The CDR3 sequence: CASSQGTFSYEQYF. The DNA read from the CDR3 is TGTGCCAGCAGCCAAGGGACTTTCTCCTAT.

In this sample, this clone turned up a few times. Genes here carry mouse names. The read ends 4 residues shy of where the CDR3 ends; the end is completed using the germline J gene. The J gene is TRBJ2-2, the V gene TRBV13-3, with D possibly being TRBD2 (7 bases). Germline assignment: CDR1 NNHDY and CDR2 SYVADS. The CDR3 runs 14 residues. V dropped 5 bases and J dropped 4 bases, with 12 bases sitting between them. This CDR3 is CASSWGRGTGQLYF. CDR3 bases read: TGTGCCAGCAGCTGGGGGCGCGGCACCGGG.

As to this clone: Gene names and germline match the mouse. The sequenced part of the CDR3 DNA is TGTGCCTGGAGTCTAGCTGAAGAA. It is translated as CAWSLAEE. The whole CDR3 is CAWSLAEETLYF. This chain links TRBV31 with TRBJ2-3; D not resolved. The read ends 4 residues shy of where the CDR3 ends; the end is completed using the germline J gene. The CDR3 runs 12 residues. Germline-derived CDR1 and CDR2 are GKSSPN and SITVG.

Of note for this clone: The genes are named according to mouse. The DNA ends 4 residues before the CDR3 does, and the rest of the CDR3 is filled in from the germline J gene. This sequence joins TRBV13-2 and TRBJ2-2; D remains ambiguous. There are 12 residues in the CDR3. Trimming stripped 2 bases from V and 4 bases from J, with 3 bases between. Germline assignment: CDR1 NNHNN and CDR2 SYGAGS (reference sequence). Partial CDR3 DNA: TGTGCCAGCGGTGACTTCACCGGG. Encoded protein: CASGDFTG. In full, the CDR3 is CASGDFTGQLYF.

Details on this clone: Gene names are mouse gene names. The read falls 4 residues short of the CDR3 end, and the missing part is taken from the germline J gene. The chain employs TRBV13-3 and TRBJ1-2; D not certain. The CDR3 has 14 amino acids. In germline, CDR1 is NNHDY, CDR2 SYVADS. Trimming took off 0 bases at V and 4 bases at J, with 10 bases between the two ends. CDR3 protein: CASSDAWVGSDYTF. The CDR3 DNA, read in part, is TGTGCCAGCAGTGATGCGTGGGTGGGCTCC.

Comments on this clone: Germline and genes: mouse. The CDR3 sequence: CASSQDVWGNTGQLYF. Incomplete CDR3 DNA: TGTGCCAGCAGCCAAGACGTCTGGGGGAACACCGGG. This chain connects TRBV5 to TRBJ2-2, with 7 bases identical to TRBD2. With the read ending 4 residues before the CDR3 end, the germline J gene is used to fill in that end. The V gene end was trimmed by 0 bases and the J gene end by 2 bases; junction bases not matched to a gene: 3. This CDR3 spans 16 amino acids. Germline CDR1 reads LGHNA; CDR2 reads YNLKQL (reference sequence).

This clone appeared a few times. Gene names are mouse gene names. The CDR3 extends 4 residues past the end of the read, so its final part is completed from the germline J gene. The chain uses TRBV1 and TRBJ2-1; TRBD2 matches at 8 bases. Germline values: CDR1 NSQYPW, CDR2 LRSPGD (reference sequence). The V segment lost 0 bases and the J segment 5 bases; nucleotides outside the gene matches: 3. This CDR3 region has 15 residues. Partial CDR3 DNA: TGCACCTGCAGTGCAGATGCGGGACTGGATGCT. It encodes CTCSADAGLDA. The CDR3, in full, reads CTCSADAGLDAEQFF. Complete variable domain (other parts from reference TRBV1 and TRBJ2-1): VTLLEQNPRWRLVPRGQAVNLRCILKNSQYPWMSWYQQDLQKQLQWLFTLRSPGDKEVKSLPGADYLATRVTDTELRLQVANMSQGRTLYCTCSADAGLDAEQFFGPGTRLTVL.

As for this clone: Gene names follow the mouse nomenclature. The CDR3 bases that were read are TGTGCCAGCGGGGACAGGGGGAGGGACACA. It translates to CASGDRGRDT. The whole CDR3 protein is CASGDRGRDTEVFF. The chain couples TRBV19 to TRBJ1-1; 11 bases align to TRBD1. Sequencing ends 4 residues short of the CDR3 end; the germline J gene provides the rest. Germline V gene lookup returns CDR1 FNHDT and CDR2 SITEND (reference sequence). The CDR3 extends over 14 amino acids. The trim removed 7 bases at V and 3 bases at J, leaving 5 bases unmatched.

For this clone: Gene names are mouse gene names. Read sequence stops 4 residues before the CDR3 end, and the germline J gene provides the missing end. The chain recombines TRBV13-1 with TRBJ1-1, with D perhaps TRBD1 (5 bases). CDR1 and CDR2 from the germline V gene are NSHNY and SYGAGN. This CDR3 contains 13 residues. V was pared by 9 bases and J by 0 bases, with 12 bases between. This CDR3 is CATQTAANTEVFF. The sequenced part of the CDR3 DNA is TGTGCCACACAGACAGCAGCAAACACA.